This TCR beta chain is from a study of Ad26.COV2.S vaccination and SARS-CoV-2 variants. Repertoires were generated with immunoSEQ multiplex PCR, while TCRdb's copy carries only in-frame clones and drops some. The sample has under 550,000 clones, 88% seen once. A few counts support this clone. Treatment noted: 15 to 20 received Ad26.COV2.S at low or high dose, single or two shots; several received placebo; per-sample allocation not given. Specimens were obtained on day 63 following the first vaccine or placebo injection. The source material was peripheral blood, sampled in a trial of Ad26.COV2.S vaccine versus placebo. This receptor was identified in a person aged 18-60 years who received the Ad26.COV2.S COVID-19 vaccine or a placebo.

CDR3 residues: CASSLSIVGYSGNTIYF. DNA of the CDR3: TGTGCCAGCAGTTTATCAATCGTGGGGTACTCTGGAAACACCATATATTTT. The rearrangement links TRBV28 to TRBJ1-3; D is unresolved. The CDR3 consists of 17 residues. CDR1 is MDHEN, CDR2 SYDVKM, per germline. The germline V and J ends were trimmed by 1 base and 0 bases, with 13 bases remaining between them.